The clone carrying this T cell receptor beta chain has only a few counts. No antigen is known for it. This CDR3 is 16 amino acids long. Deletions cut 3 bases from V and 2 bases from J, with 16 bases between. Germline loops: CDR1 LNHDA, CDR2 SQIVND (reference sequence). Combining iRepertoire HTBI primers with Arm-PCR of CDR3 regions, the authors built TCR beta libraries. TCRdb independently ran MiXCR on the multiplex PCR reads; one entry per CDR3 protein. Of roughly 400,000 distinct CDR3 sequences listed, 20% are singletons. Time point given: persistent/refractory GD, antithyroid drugs over 5 years with positive TRAb. The TCR library was made from RNA that had been extracted from PBMCs in TRIzol. The authors drew around 9 milliliters of peripheral blood into EDTA tubes. The sample comes from a study of regulatory T cells in long-lasting Graves disease. Study information: A definition of persistent Graves' disease required over 5 years of antithyroid drugs plus positive TSH receptor antibodies.

Overall study results and limits: Persistent patients shared more public clonotypes (about 2,700) than newly diagnosed patients (approximately 1,000).

Material: peripheral blood mononuclear cells (PBMCs), obtained when the disease was refractory, from a patient treated with antithyroid drugs. This clonotype originated in a female donor with Graves disease. The J gene is TRBJ1-2, the V gene TRBV19; no firm D call. The CDR3 DNA reads TGTGCCAGTAGTATGAGCCGGGATCGTGGGAACTATGGCTACACCTTC. Encoded protein: CASSMSRDRGNYGYTF. Using reference TRBV19 and TRBJ1-2 for the parts outside the CDR3, the full variable domain is DGGITQSPKYLFRKEGQNVTLSCEQNLNHDAMYWYRQDPGQGLRLIYYSQIVNDFQKGDIAEGYSVSREKKESFPLTVTSAQKNPTAFYLCASSMSRDRGNYGYTFGSGTRLTVV.